This T cell receptor (beta chain) was profiled in a study of T cells after posttransplantation cyclophosphamide. This clone was seen ten or more times. TCRdb keeps only in-frame clones here, not all; method: immunoSEQ multiplex PCR. Singletons are absent from the sample, which has tens of thousands of clones. The clonotype originates from a man aged 50 to 60 in good health, CMV-negative, and a related stem cell transplant donor. Sample: PBMCs.

CDR3 bases: TGTTGCGGGGCTACTCCGAATGAGCAGTTCTTC. Encoded protein: CCGATPNEQFF. The rearrangement uses TRBV7-9 and TRBJ2-1; a possible D gene is TRBD2 (6 bases). Per the germline V gene, CDR1 is SEHNR and CDR2 is FQNEAQ (reference sequence). This CDR3 has 11 amino acids.